Following are 28 T cell receptor beta chains from one sample sequenced in a study of control samples from healthy donors and cancer patients. Using immunoSEQ multiplex PCR, the repertoire was profiled, and TCRdb retains in-frame clones only, with some absent. The sample lists about 170,000 clones; 70% to 90% were seen once. The sequencing input was blood. The receptors derive from a man aged 25 to 40 in good health.

This sequence joins TRBV5-1 and TRBJ1-2; D remains unclear. V lost 2 bases and J 6 bases, leaving 17 bases between the germline ends. The CDR3 runs 15 residues. Germline V lookup: CDR1 SGHRS, CDR2 YFSETQ. The CDR3 DNA follows: TGCGCCAGCAGCTTAGGTGAGGCGCCGGGCCATGGCTACACCTTC. This encodes CASSLGEAPGHGYTF.

This rearrangement joins TRBV28 to TRBJ2-7; 7 nucleotides match TRBD1. The CDR3 sequence is 11 residues long. Germline-derived CDR1 and CDR2 are MDHEN and SYDVKM. Trimming took 11 bases from V and 2 from J; bases not matched to a gene: 3. The CDR3 spells CAAQGAYEQYF. CDR3 nucleotide sequence: TGTGCCGCCCAGGGGGCCTACGAGCAGTACTTC.

This chain joins TRBV11-2 and TRBJ2-2; D is ambiguous. Germline loops: CDR1 SGHAT, CDR2 FQNNGV. Trimming removed 3 bases at V and 5 bases at J, with 10 bases between. This CDR3 contains 14 residues. The chain's CDR3 is CASSLSPGTGELFF. DNA of the CDR3: TGTGCCAGCAGCTTGAGTCCCGGAACCGGGGAGCTGTTTTTT.

This chain joins TRBV24-1 and TRBJ2-7, with 12 bases matching TRBD2. The ends lost 9 bases at V and 1 base at J; junction bases unmatched: 0. The CDR3 has 13 amino acids. Germline CDR1 reads KGHDR; CDR2 reads SFDVKD. In nucleotides, the CDR3 is TGTGCCACCGGACTAGCGGGATCCTACGAGCAGTACTTC. This gives the protein CATGLAGSYEQYF.

The CDR3 protein is CASSRTGGSYGYTF. DNA for the CDR3: TGTGCCAGCAGTCGGACAGGGGGAAGCTATGGCTACACCTTC. V is TRBV6-6 and J is TRBJ1-2, with 10 bases fitting TRBD1. The CDR3 totals 14 residues. The junction had 4 bases not matched to a gene; V was cut back by 5 bases and J by 4 bases. The germline V gene has CDR1 MNHNY and CDR2 SVGAGI (reference sequence).

This clone was recorded once. This chain links TRBV15 with TRBJ2-7, with D possibly being TRBD1 (6 bases). V dropped 0 bases and J dropped 4 bases, with 10 bases sitting between them. The germline CDR1 and CDR2 sequences are LNHNV and YYDKDF (reference sequence). The CDR3 extends over 14 amino acids. The CDR3 DNA follows: TGTGCCACCAGCAGAGATGGTCAGGGGTACGAGCAGTACTTC. It specifies CATSRDGQGYEQYF.

J is TRBJ1-6 and V is TRBV7-9; unclear D gene. The V end was cut by 5 bases, the J end by 6 bases, with 8 bases between. The CDR3 has 13 residues. The germline CDR1 and CDR2 sequences are SEHNR and FQNEAQ (reference sequence). Here the CDR3 DNA reads TGTGCCAGCAGCCATGGAGCTAATTCACCCCTCCACTTT. The encoded protein is CASSHGANSPLHF.

V is TRBV7-2 and J is TRBJ2-1; D not resolved. The ends were cut back, 5 bases at V and 3 bases at J, with 11 bases in the middle. Germline assignment: CDR1 SGHTA and CDR2 FQGNSA. The CDR3 consists of 14 residues. CDR3 DNA: TGTGCCAGCAGCCCACCACCAATCTACAATGAGCAGTTCTTC. Translated, it gives CASSPPPIYNEQFF.

This sequence joins TRBV7-2 and TRBJ1-1; D call uncertain. The V end was cut by 1 base, the J end by 1 base, with 10 bases between. The CDR3 extends over 15 amino acids. CDR1 is SGHTA and CDR2 is FQGNSA in the germline V gene. CDR3 protein: CASSLESQRNTEAFF. CDR3 nucleotides: TGTGCCAGCAGCTTAGAGTCACAGAGGAACACTGAAGCTTTCTTT.

This clone was seen just once. This chain links TRBV18 with TRBJ2-7; TRBD1 agrees at 9 bases. Germline V CDR1 and CDR2: KGHSH, LQKENI. The CDR3 extends over 14 amino acids. V shed 3 bases and J 2 bases; nucleotides not matched to a gene: 2. The CDR3 nucleotides read TGTGCCAGCTCACCCGGACAGGGGCCCTACGAGCAGTACTTC. It codes for CASSPGQGPYEQYF.

The chain has TRBV9 and TRBJ2-5; 10 nucleotides match TRBD2. Germline-derived CDR1 and CDR2 are SGDLS and YYNGEE. Losses at the gene ends were 2 bases for V and 5 bases for J; bases not matched to a gene: 3. The CDR3 extends over 14 amino acids. CDR3: CASSVGGLAETQYF. CDR3 sequence (DNA): TGTGCCAGCAGCGTGGGGGGACTAGCGGAGACCCAGTACTTC.

V is TRBV7-6 and J is TRBJ2-1; 8 bases align to TRBD2. Germline V gene sequence: CDR1 SGHVS, CDR2 FNYEAQ. With 0 bases clipped from V and 0 bases from J, the junction kept 7 bases outside the gene matches. The CDR3 contains 18 residues. The CDR3 is CASSLARGGGTSYNEQFF. DNA for the CDR3: TGTGCCAGCAGCTTAGCGCGGGGCGGGGGGACCTCCTACAATGAGCAGTTCTTC.

V usage is TRBV28 and J usage is TRBJ1-1; 8 nucleotides agree with TRBD1. The CDR3 is made up of 15 amino acids. Germline lookup yields CDR1 MDHEN and CDR2 SYDVKM. Trimming removed 2 bases from V and 4 bases from J; junction bases left unmatched: 6. CDR3 region: CASSLGTGMVTEAFF. CDR3 DNA: TGTGCCAGCAGTTTAGGGACAGGAATGGTCACTGAAGCTTTCTTT.

This clone was seen only once. This sequence joins TRBV19 and TRBJ2-1, with no clear D. The germline CDR1 and CDR2 sequences are LNHDA and SQIVND (reference sequence). Trimming took off 4 bases at V and 0 bases at J, with 10 bases between the two ends. CDR3 size: 15 residues. The CDR3 DNA sequence: TGTGCCAGTAGTAGCACCAGCAGCTCCTACAATGAGCAGTTCTTC. Translating it yields CASSSTSSSYNEQFF.

The gene calls are TRBV6-5 and TRBJ2-3, with unresolved D. Trimming removed 5 bases at V and 2 bases at J, with 11 bases between. Germline V gives CDR1 MNHEY, CDR2 SVGAGI. There are 14 residues in the CDR3. For the CDR3, the DNA is TGTGCCAGCAGTCCTAAGGGAACCACAGATACGCAGTATTTT. Protein: CASSPKGTTDTQYF.

V usage is TRBV18 and J usage is TRBJ2-5; D gene unclear. The CDR3 sequence is 12 residues long. The V gene's germline CDR1 is KGHSH and CDR2 LQKENI. Trimming pared 3 bases from V and 5 bases from J, leaving 7 bases between. Here the CDR3 DNA reads TGTGCCAGCTCACCCAAGGGCGAGACCCAGTACTTC. As protein: CASSPKGETQYF. The full variable domain, completed using reference TRBV18 and TRBJ2-5, is NAGVMQNPRHLVRRRGQEARLRCSPMKGHSHVYWYRQLPEEGLKFMVYLQKENIIDESGMPKERFSAEFPKEGPSILRIQQVVRGDSAAYFCASSPKGETQYFGPGTRLLVL.

This clone appeared once. The rearrangement links TRBV7-9 to TRBJ2-3; TRBD1 agrees at 8 bases. Germline assignment: CDR1 SEHNR and CDR2 FQNEAQ (reference sequence). This CDR3 region has 15 residues. V lost 4 bases, J lost 3 bases, and 6 bases stayed unmatched. CDR3 sequence: CASSSGQGDTDTQYF. The CDR3 DNA reads as TGTGCCAGCAGCTCCGGACAGGGTGATACAGATACGCAGTATTTT.

This sequence joins TRBV6-5 and TRBJ1-4; a weak D match, TRBD1 (5 bases). The V end was cut by 4 bases, the J end by 5 bases, with 11 bases between. The CDR3 covers 14 residues. CDR1 and CDR2 (germline): MNHEY, SVGAGI. CDR3 loop: CASSSGTGNEKLFF. The CDR3 region has the DNA TGTGCCAGCAGTTCCGGGACGGGAAATGAAAAACTGTTTTTT.

The genes are TRBV19 and TRBJ2-2; D remains ambiguous. Germline CDR1 reads LNHDA; CDR2 reads SQIVND (reference sequence). The CDR3 spans 11 residues. With 7 bases removed from V and 6 bases from J, the gap between germline ends came to 6 bases. CDR3 sequence reads: CASTNAGELFF. The CDR3 nucleotides read TGTGCCAGTACAAACGCCGGGGAGCTGTTTTTT.

This clone was counted a single time. The V call is TRBV18, the J call TRBJ2-3; D might be TRBD2 (6 bases). The CDR3 has 15 amino acids. Per the germline V gene, CDR1 is KGHSH and CDR2 is LQKENI. V shed 1 base and J shed 0 bases, with 8 bases lying between them. The CDR3 nucleotides read TGTGCCAGCTCACCACTGAGCGGGAGCACAGATACGCAGTATTTT. Its protein product is CASSPLSGSTDTQYF.

V usage is TRBV7-2 and J usage is TRBJ2-7, with 8 bases lining up with TRBD2. CDR3 length equals 14 residues. V gave up 4 bases and J gave up 3 bases; unmatched junction bases: 5. Germline assignment: CDR1 SGHTA and CDR2 FQGNSA. The CDR3 sequence is CASSSGLGIYEQYF. CDR3 DNA sequence: TGTGCCAGCAGCTCGGGACTAGGGATCTACGAGCAGTACTTC.

V gene TRBV4-1 combines with J gene TRBJ2-2; D is unresolved. The CDR3 runs to 16 residues. Between the trimmed V and J ends, which lost 4 bases and 0 bases, there was a span of 12 bases. Germline V gives CDR1 MGHRA, CDR2 YSYEKL. The CDR3 region has the DNA TGCGCCAGCAGCCCCCTGTTTTCCCCGAACACCGGGGAGCTGTTTTTT. Translation: CASSPLFSPNTGELFF.

V and J are TRBV27 and TRBJ2-1, with 11 positions matching TRBD1. CDR3 length: 16 residues. With 3 bases clipped from V and 6 bases from J, the junction kept 7 bases outside the gene matches. Germline values: CDR1 MNHEY, CDR2 SMNVEV (reference sequence). The CDR3 DNA follows: TGTGCCAGCAGTTTCCTCGGGACAGGGGGTATCAATGAGCAGTTCTTC. Its protein product is CASSFLGTGGINEQFF.

The chain joins TRBV4-2 to TRBJ2-6; D might be TRBD2 (6 bases). The CDR3 is 16 residues long. Germline assignment: CDR1 LGHNA and CDR2 YNFKEQ. Trimming took off 0 bases at V and 4 bases at J, with 10 bases between the two ends. CDR3 DNA: TGTGCCAGCAGCCAAGAAGGAGGGCCCGGGGCCAACGTCCTGACTTTC. As protein: CASSQEGGPGANVLTF.

This clone has more than one count but fewer than ten. The chain couples TRBV6-5 to TRBJ1-5; D is unresolved. This CDR3 region has 14 residues. V was trimmed by 6 bases and J by 3 bases, leaving 12 bases between them. Germline lookup yields CDR1 MNHEY and CDR2 SVGAGI. DNA of the CDR3: TGTGCCAGCAGAGTTGCCAGAAACAATCAGCCCCAGCATTTT. Protein sequence: CASRVARNNQPQHF.

The chain has TRBV19 and TRBJ1-5, with a tentative D call TRBD1 (5 bases). The CDR3 is 15 residues long. The V end lost 6 bases, the J end lost 6 bases, and 18 bases lay between the germline ends. Germline V gene data show CDR1 as LNHDA and CDR2 as SQIVND (reference sequence). The CDR3 protein is CASSFYGQGRQPQHF. The CDR3 DNA reads as TGTGCCAGTAGCTTCTACGGACAAGGGCGTCAGCCCCAGCATTTT.

This chain links TRBV6-6 with TRBJ1-2; D is ambiguous. Trimming shortened V by 0 bases and J by 5 bases, and 13 bases separated the two germline ends. The germline gives CDR1 MNHNY, CDR2 SVGAGI (reference sequence). This CDR3 has 15 residues. CDR3 DNA sequence: TGTGCCAGCAGTTACTCGGGCAGACAAGCGTATGGCTACACCTTC. Its translation is CASSYSGRQAYGYTF.

Regarding this clone: One junction end does not reproduce the germline sequence, and a read error may be involved. The chain recombines TRBV12-5 with TRBJ2-3; 9 nucleotides agree with TRBD1. The CDR3 totals 13 residues. From germline, CDR1 is LGHNT and CDR2 FRNRAP. This CDR3 is CASATGGTDTQYF. The CDR3 DNA follows: TGTGCTAGTGCTACAGGGGGCACGGATACGCAGTATTTT.